The 12 T cell receptor beta chains reported below all come from one sample, sequenced in a study of T cell responses to AZD1222 COVID-19 vaccine. Sequencing was performed with immunoSEQ multiplex PCR; in TCRdb, only in-frame clones are kept and a portion is missing. The sample gives roughly 150,000 clones, about 87% of which show up once; roughly 2% is in the top ten. Sequences were derived from peripheral blood, sampled on day 0 of AZD1222 vaccination. These TCRs come from an adult in good health.

The rearrangement joins TRBV29-1 to TRBJ2-7, with 7 bases fitting TRBD2. V shed 7 bases, J shed 2 bases, and the junction held 8 bases outside the gene matches. Germline V gene lookup returns CDR1 SQVTM and CDR2 ANQGSEA. The CDR3 consists of 13 residues. CDR3 protein: CSAFVGGTYEQYF. CDR3 bases: TGCAGCGCGTTTGTGGGGGGGACCTACGAGCAGTACTTC.

This rearrangement joins TRBV21-1 to TRBJ1-5. TRBV21-1 is designated a pseudogene. This CDR3 has 18 residues. In nucleotides, the CDR3 is TGTGCCAGCAGCAAATCGACAGTAGGGAGATGGGGAAATCAGCCCCAGCATTTT. Its protein is CASSKSTVGRWGNQPQHF.

This rearrangement joins TRBV5-1 to TRBJ2-5, with 7 bases matching TRBD2. The CDR3 has 15 residues. With 0 bases clipped from V and 8 bases from J, the junction kept 10 bases outside the gene matches. Germline V lookup: CDR1 SGHRS, CDR2 YFSETQ. Here the CDR3 DNA reads TGCGCCAGCAGCTTGGAGGGCGGGAGTCCCGATACCCAGTACTTC. This encodes CASSLEGGSPDTQYF.

The V gene is TRBV24-1, the J gene TRBJ2-2; 10 positions match TRBD2. The ends lost 9 bases at V and 6 bases at J; junction bases unmatched: 6. CDR3 length equals 14 residues. Germline V gene data show CDR1 as KGHDR and CDR2 as SFDVKD. The CDR3 region is CATQAGGLPGELFF. The CDR3 coding sequence is TGTGCCACCCAAGCGGGAGGGTTGCCCGGGGAGCTGTTTTTT.

The chain couples TRBV11-3 to TRBJ2-7; D assignment may be TRBD1 or TRBD2 (6 bases each). Germline CDR1 and CDR2: SGHNT and YENEEA. V gave up 4 bases and J gave up 4 bases, with 17 bases separating them. This CDR3 contains 15 residues. The CDR3 DNA follows: TGTGCCAGCAGCTCCAGACAAGGGGGAGGTTACGAGCAGTACTTC. This gives the protein CASSSRQGGGYEQYF.

The chain couples TRBV11-2 to TRBJ2-7; TRBD2 matches at 8 bases. The CDR3 loop spans 17 amino acids. Germline values: CDR1 SGHAT, CDR2 FQNNGV. After removal of 5 bases from V and 4 bases from J, the junction contained 16 bases not matched to a gene. The CDR3 is CASSKSIDGGARYEQYF. The CDR3 nucleotides read TGTGCCAGCAGCAAGAGCATCGACGGGGGGGCGAGGTACGAGCAGTACTTC.

This clone was counted between two and nine times. V is TRBV15 and J is TRBJ2-3; 11 positions agree with TRBD1. V shed 0 bases, J shed 4 bases, and the junction held 3 bases outside the gene matches. The CDR3 runs 16 residues. Germline V gene lookup returns CDR1 LNHNV and CDR2 YYDKDF (reference sequence). The DNA of the CDR3 is TGTGCCACCAGCAGAGAACCGGGACAGGGGGCAGATACGCAGTATTTT. This gives the protein CATSREPGQGADTQYF.

The chain links TRBV25-1 to TRBJ2-6; maybe TRBD1 (6 bases). The CDR3 spans 16 residues. Trimming removed 4 bases from V and 0 bases from J, with 10 bases in between. Per germline, CDR1 MGHDK and CDR2 SYGVNS. Here the CDR3 DNA reads TGTGCCAGCAGTGTAAGGGGGAACTCTGGGGCCAACGTCCTGACTTTC. Its protein is CASSVRGNSGANVLTF.

The chain combines TRBV14 with TRBJ1-2; TRBD1 matches 9 bases. Germline-derived CDR1 and CDR2 are SGHDN and FVKESK. CDR3 size: 17 residues. Trimming removed 4 bases from V and 4 bases from J; junction bases left unmatched: 13. CDR3 DNA sequence: TGTGCCAGCAGCCGAAGACAAATGGGACAGGGAAGCTATGGCTACACCTTC. Its protein is CASSRRQMGQGSYGYTF.

The rearrangement joins TRBV2 to TRBJ1-2, with TRBD1 identical over 10 bases. Germline CDR1 reads SNHLY; CDR2 reads FYNNEI. Trimming cost V 8 bases and J 8 bases; bases outside gene matches: 14. The CDR3 extends over 15 amino acids. The CDR3 nucleotides are TGTGCCAGCGTTCCGGGACAGGGGATTATGAGAGGCTACACCTTC. Its protein is CASVPGQGIMRGYTF.

This clone has only one observation. V is TRBV2 and J is TRBJ1-2, with unresolved D. Trimming left V 7 bases short and J 4 bases short, with 16 bases between. Germline CDR1 is SNHLY and CDR2 is FYNNEI. The CDR3 has 14 residues. CDR3 in DNA: TGTGCCAGCACAGAGGGAGGTTGGGTCTATGGCTACACCTTC. Translation: CASTEGGWVYGYTF.

V usage is TRBV25-1 and J usage is TRBJ1-2; D is ambiguous. CDR3 size: 12 residues. Trimming took off 3 bases at V and 8 bases at J, with 10 bases between the two ends. The germline V gene encodes CDR1 MGHDK and CDR2 SYGVNS. The CDR3 loop is CASSEIIQGYTF. CDR3 DNA: TGTGCCAGCAGTGAGATTATTCAGGGCTACACCTTC.